These T cell receptor beta chains were read from a single sample in a study of OX40 agonist ivuxolimab in advanced cancers. Sequencing was performed with immunoSEQ multiplex PCR; in TCRdb, only in-frame clones are kept and a portion is missing. The sample includes around 30,000 clones, 84% of them seen just once. The sequences come from CD4+ or CD8+ T cells sorted from blood, collected in a trial of the OX40 agonist ivuxolimab. These receptors were obtained from an adult with an advanced solid tumor such as melanoma, head and neck, liver or kidney cancer. Each CDR3 is given with its conserved first and last residue. D genes are given only for firm matches. For some rows the clone size is stated as once, few or many, or as a class when expanded; others skip it.

V gene: TRBV13; J gene: TRBJ1-1; D gene: -; clone size: -; CDR3 protein: CASSLGHRGREAFF; CDR3 DNA: TGTGCCAGCAGCTTAGGCCATCGGGGTCGTGAAGCTTTCTTT
V gene: TRBV7-9; J gene: TRBJ2-3; D gene: TRBD1; clone size: -; CDR3 protein: CASSLGTANYDTDTQYF; CDR3 DNA: TGTGCCAGCAGCCTCGGGACAGCCAACTACGACACAGATACGCAGTATTTT
V gene: TRBV5-4; J gene: TRBJ2-1; D gene: -; clone size: -; CDR3 protein: CASSRVGEQFF; CDR3 DNA: TGTGCCAGCAGTAGGGTGGGTGAGCAGTTCTTC
V gene: TRBV15; J gene: TRBJ2-1; D gene: -; clone size: once; CDR3 protein: CATSTLDGALYNEQFF; CDR3 DNA: TGTGCCACCAGCACACTCGACGGGGCTTTATACAATGAGCAGTTCTTC
V gene: TRBV13; J gene: TRBJ2-5; D gene: TRBD1; clone size: -; CDR3 protein: CASSFAGGLVEQYF; CDR3 DNA: TGTGCCAGCAGCTTCGCAGGGGGCCTAGTTGAGCAGTACTTC
V gene: TRBV28; J gene: TRBJ1-5; D gene: -; clone size: -; CDR3 protein: CASSPWGGSNQPQHF; CDR3 DNA: TGTGCCAGCAGCCCCTGGGGCGGTAGCAATCAGCCCCAGCATTTT
V gene: TRBV28; J gene: TRBJ2-3; D gene: -; clone size: -; CDR3 protein: CASSLGDTQYF; CDR3 DNA: TGTGCCAGCAGTTTGGGAGATACGCAGTATTTT
V gene: TRBV5-1; J gene: TRBJ2-2; D gene: -; clone size: -; CDR3 protein: CASSPRDSRNTGELFF; CDR3 DNA: TGCGCCAGCAGCCCTCGGGACTCTAGGAACACCGGGGAGCTGTTTTTT
V gene: TRBV6-5; J gene: TRBJ2-7; D gene: -; clone size: once; CDR3 protein: CASSPSATYEQYF; CDR3 DNA: TGTGCCAGCAGCCCGTCAGCTACCTACGAGCAGTACTTC
V gene: TRBV28; J gene: TRBJ2-7; D gene: -; clone size: -; CDR3 protein: CASGRGTGEQYF; CDR3 DNA: TGTGCCAGCGGCAGGGGAACTGGCGAGCAGTACTTC
V gene: TRBV6-1; J gene: TRBJ1-6; D gene: -; clone size: -; CDR3 protein: CASSEWTDNSPLHF; CDR3 DNA: TGTGCCAGCAGTGAATGGACCGATAATTCACCCCTCCACTTT
V gene: TRBV9; J gene: TRBJ2-1; D gene: -; clone size: -; CDR3 protein: CASTKTGGPNEQFF; CDR3 DNA: TGTGCCAGCACCAAAACGGGGGGCCCCAATGAGCAGTTCTTC
V gene: TRBV2; J gene: TRBJ1-2; D gene: -; clone size: few; CDR3 protein: CASSETGPGYYGYTF; CDR3 DNA: TGTGCCAGCAGTGAGACAGGCCCCGGGTACTATGGCTACACCTTC
V gene: TRBV5-1; J gene: TRBJ2-7; D gene: TRBD2; clone size: -; CDR3 protein: CASSSRLSGSIYEQYF; CDR3 DNA: TGCGCCAGCAGCTCCCGCCTAAGCGGGAGTATCTACGAGCAGTACTTC
V gene: TRBV27; J gene: TRBJ2-7; D gene: TRBD1; clone size: -; CDR3 protein: CASSLAGQDLSYEQYF; CDR3 DNA: TGTGCCAGCAGTTTAGCAGGACAGGACCTCTCCTACGAGCAGTACTTC
V gene: TRBV6-5; J gene: TRBJ1-1; D gene: -; clone size: -; CDR3 protein: CASSYSVRNTEAFF; CDR3 DNA: TGTGCCAGCAGTTACTCAGTCCGGAACACTGAAGCTTTCTTT
V gene: TRBV7-9; J gene: TRBJ2-1; D gene: -; clone size: -; CDR3 protein: CASSSKDSYNEQFF; CDR3 DNA: TGTGCCAGCAGCTCCAAGGACAGCTACAATGAGCAGTTCTTC
V gene: TRBV4-3; J gene: TRBJ1-2; D gene: TRBD1; clone size: -; CDR3 protein: CASSQGRGPFNGYTF; CDR3 DNA: TGCGCCAGCAGCCAAGGCAGGGGGCCTTTTAATGGCTACACCTTC
V gene: TRBV28; J gene: TRBJ2-3; D gene: TRBD2; clone size: -; CDR3 protein: CASSFLAGGRADTQYF; CDR3 DNA: TGTGCCAGCAGCTTTCTAGCGGGAGGCCGCGCAGATACGCAGTATTTT
V gene: TRBV5-5; J gene: TRBJ2-7; D gene: -; clone size: -; CDR3 protein: CASSPATPYEQYF; CDR3 DNA: TGTGCCAGCAGCCCTGCTACTCCGTACGAGCAGTACTTC
V gene: TRBV27; J gene: TRBJ2-1; D gene: TRBD2; clone size: -; CDR3 protein: CASAWGGILTNEQFF; CDR3 DNA: TGTGCCAGCGCCTGGGGGGGTATTCTTACCAATGAGCAGTTCTTC
V gene: TRBV14; J gene: TRBJ1-2; D gene: -; clone size: -; CDR3 protein: CASSQDRTLGGYTF; CDR3 DNA: TGTGCCAGCAGCCAAGATCGAACCCTGGGGGGCTACACCTTC
V gene: TRBV10-1; J gene: TRBJ1-3; D gene: -; clone size: once; CDR3 protein: CASSGLTSGNTIYF; CDR3 DNA: TGCGCCAGCAGTGGCCTGACCTCTGGAAACACCATATATTTT
V gene: TRBV13; J gene: TRBJ2-7; D gene: -; clone size: -; CDR3 protein: CASSLGTAYEQYF; CDR3 DNA: TGTGCCAGCAGCTTAGGTACAGCCTACGAGCAGTACTTC
V gene: TRBV6-4; J gene: TRBJ1-6; D gene: -; clone size: -; CDR3 protein: CASSDGEGGNSPLHF; CDR3 DNA: TGTGCCAGCAGTGACGGAGAGGGGGGAAATTCACCCCTCCACTTT
V gene: TRBV27; J gene: TRBJ1-1; D gene: TRBD1; clone size: -; CDR3 protein: CASSLAGQGVNTEAFF; CDR3 DNA: TGTGCCAGCAGTTTAGCGGGACAGGGGGTGAACACTGAAGCTTTCTTT
V gene: TRBV9; J gene: TRBJ2-5; D gene: -; clone size: -; CDR3 protein: CASSVDGRKLETQYF; CDR3 DNA: TGTGCCAGCAGCGTAGACGGGCGGAAGTTGGAGACCCAGTACTTC
V gene: TRBV18; J gene: TRBJ2-1; D gene: TRBD2; clone size: -; CDR3 protein: CASSPPSGGASYNEQFF; CDR3 DNA: TGTGCCAGCTCACCACCAAGCGGGGGGGCCTCCTACAATGAGCAGTTCTTC
V gene: TRBV2; J gene: TRBJ2-2; D gene: TRBD1; clone size: -; CDR3 protein: CASSEEYRGRSGELFF; CDR3 DNA: TGTGCCAGCAGTGAAGAGTACAGGGGGAGGTCCGGGGAGCTGTTTTTT
V gene: TRBV9; J gene: TRBJ1-1; D gene: TRBD1; clone size: once; CDR3 protein: CASSVEGQGFATEAFF; CDR3 DNA: TGTGCCAGCAGCGTAGAGGGACAGGGTTTCGCCACTGAAGCTTTCTTT
V gene: TRBV27; J gene: TRBJ1-2; D gene: -; clone size: -; CDR3 protein: CASRQGTANYGYTF; CDR3 DNA: TGTGCCAGCAGACAGGGCACCGCTAACTATGGCTACACCTTC
V gene: TRBV6-1; J gene: TRBJ1-3; D gene: -; clone size: -; CDR3 protein: CASTLMGDSGNTIYF; CDR3 DNA: TGTGCCAGCACGTTGATGGGGGACTCTGGAAACACCATATATTTT
V gene: TRBV27; J gene: TRBJ2-7; D gene: TRBD2; clone size: -; CDR3 protein: CASSPFGERGPYEQYF; CDR3 DNA: TGTGCCAGCAGTCCCTTCGGGGAGCGGGGGCCCTACGAGCAGTACTTC
V gene: TRBV13; J gene: TRBJ2-7; D gene: -; clone size: -; CDR3 protein: CASSAPGHEQYF; CDR3 DNA: TGTGCCAGCAGCGCCCCGGGCCACGAGCAGTACTTC
V gene: TRBV9; J gene: TRBJ1-1; D gene: TRBD1; clone size: -; CDR3 protein: CASSVGTGELRTEAFF; CDR3 DNA: TGTGCCAGCAGCGTGGGGACAGGGGAATTGAGAACTGAAGCTTTCTTT
V gene: TRBV6-1; J gene: TRBJ2-5; D gene: TRBD2; clone size: -; CDR3 protein: CASSEASGGQETQYF; CDR3 DNA: TGTGCCAGCAGTGAAGCTAGCGGGGGGCAAGAGACCCAGTACTTC
V gene: TRBV6-6; J gene: TRBJ2-7; D gene: -; clone size: -; CDR3 protein: CASSSPDREGNEQYF; CDR3 DNA: TGTGCCAGCAGTTCCCCCGACAGGGAGGGCAACGAGCAGTACTTC
V gene: TRBV30; J gene: TRBJ1-1; D gene: -; clone size: -; CDR3 protein: CAWIWGAVNTEAFF; CDR3 DNA: TGTGCCTGGATTTGGGGGGCCGTGAACACTGAAGCTTTCTTT
V gene: TRBV5-1; J gene: TRBJ1-1; D gene: TRBD1; clone size: -; CDR3 protein: CASSYRQGTSEAFF; CDR3 DNA: TGCGCCAGCAGCTATAGACAGGGTACTTCCGAAGCTTTCTTT
V gene: TRBV7-2; J gene: TRBJ1-2; D gene: -; clone size: once; CDR3 protein: CASSSAGDSQKINYTF; CDR3 DNA: TGTGCCAGCAGCTCGGCCGGGGATAGTCAGAAGATTAATTACACCTTC
V gene: TRBV4-1; J gene: TRBJ2-3; D gene: -; clone size: -; CDR3 protein: CASSQFDGDLTDTQYF; CDR3 DNA: TGCGCCAGCAGCCAATTCGATGGGGACCTCACAGATACGCAGTATTTT
V gene: TRBV19; J gene: TRBJ1-1; D gene: TRBD1; clone size: -; CDR3 protein: CASSVTTGGGTEAFF; CDR3 DNA: TGTGCCAGTAGTGTCACTACAGGGGGTGGCACTGAAGCTTTCTTT
V gene: TRBV28; J gene: TRBJ2-7; D gene: -; clone size: -; CDR3 protein: CASSLFYEQYF; CDR3 DNA: TGTGCCAGCAGTCTGTTCTACGAGCAGTACTTC
V gene: TRBV28; J gene: TRBJ1-5; D gene: TRBD1; clone size: -; CDR3 protein: CASNLPAGQGGNQPQHF; CDR3 DNA: TGTGCCAGCAACCTCCCGGCGGGACAGGGCGGGAATCAGCCCCAGCATTTT
V gene: TRBV15; J gene: TRBJ2-3; D gene: TRBD1; clone size: -; CDR3 protein: CATSIDRGTDTQYF; CDR3 DNA: TGTGCCACCAGTATTGACAGGGGTACAGATACGCAGTATTTT
V gene: TRBV11-2; J gene: TRBJ2-3; D gene: -; clone size: -; CDR3 protein: CASSLDPRRFDTQYF; CDR3 DNA: TGTGCCAGCAGCTTAGATCCTAGAAGGTTCGATACGCAGTATTTT